This T cell receptor (beta chain) stems from a study of graft-versus-host responses after intestinal transplantation. Germline CDR1 and CDR2: SGDLS and YYNGEE. There are 11 residues in the CDR3. The germline V and J ends were trimmed by 3 bases and 4 bases, with 4 bases remaining between them. For this clone: The target antigen is unknown.

Method: immunoSEQ multiplex PCR; TCRdb's copy keeps in-frame clones and lacks some. There are tens of thousands of clones in the sample; 91% occur only once, and 7% to 8.5% lies in the top ten. V is TRBV9 and J is TRBJ1-2; D not certain. The sample in question was unstimulated CD8+ T cells sorted from spleen or lymph node cells, obtained before transplant. The receptor was isolated from a human donor who was the organ donor for an intestinal transplant. CDR3 protein: CASSEGYGYTF. In DNA, the CDR3 is TGTGCCAGCAGCGAGGGCTATGGCTACACCTTC.